These 30 T cell receptor beta chains were sequenced from one sample in a study of OX40 agonist ivuxolimab in advanced cancers. TCRdb keeps only in-frame clones here, not all; method: immunoSEQ multiplex PCR. The repertoire includes 90,000 or so clones, about 90% of them detected once, and approximately 1.2% sits in the top ten. This material consisted of CD4+ or CD8+ T cells sorted from blood, taken in a trial of the OX40 agonist ivuxolimab. All receptors derive from an adult with an advanced solid tumor such as melanoma, head and neck, liver or kidney cancer.

The chain uses TRBV5-1 and TRBJ2-2; D remains unclear. Per germline, CDR1 SGHRS and CDR2 YFSETQ. CDR3 length equals 16 residues. V was pared by 3 bases and J by 3 bases, with 15 bases between. The CDR3 bases are TGCGCCAGCAGCTCCGGGCGGACGCTAGACACCGGGGAGCTGTTTTTT. This encodes CASSSGRTLDTGELFF. Based on the CDR3 plus reference TRBV5-1 and TRBJ2-2, the full variable domain is KAGVTQTPRYLIKTRGQQVTLSCSPISGHRSVSWYQQTPGQGLQFLFEYFSETQRNKGNFPGRFSGRQFSNSRSEMNVSTLELGDSALYLCASSSGRTLDTGELFFGEGSRLTVL.

This clone came up once. The V gene is TRBV19, the J gene TRBJ2-1; 7 nucleotides line up with TRBD2. With 2 bases clipped from V and 4 bases from J, the junction kept 11 bases outside the gene matches. This CDR3 comprises 17 residues. Looked up from germline, CDR1 is LNHDA and CDR2 is SQIVND (reference sequence). The CDR3 DNA follows: TGTGCCAGTAGTATACTGGAGGGAGGGAAGGTTTACAATGAGCAGTTCTTC. This encodes CASSILEGGKVYNEQFF.

The rearrangement uses TRBV11-3 and TRBJ2-7; TRBD2 matches 11 bases. The germline V gene encodes CDR1 SGHNT and CDR2 YENEEA. J lost 6 bases, V lost 5 bases, and 3 bases had no gene match. The CDR3 contains 13 residues. The CDR3 region has the DNA TGTGCCAGCAGCCTCGGACTAGCGGGCGAGCAGTACTTC. Translated: CASSLGLAGEQYF.

In this sample, this clone turned up a few times. CDR3 in amino acids: CASSGQGMAGPQHF. Written as DNA, the CDR3 is TGTGCCAGTAGTGGGCAGGGCATGGCTGGGCCCCAGCATTTT. This chain uses TRBV19 with TRBJ1-5; a possible D gene is TRBD1 (5 bases). V was pared by 5 bases and J by 9 bases, with 17 bases between. The CDR3 is 14 residues long. The germline V gene has CDR1 LNHDA and CDR2 SQIVND (reference sequence).

This clone was seen a single time. V is TRBV19 and J is TRBJ1-2, with TRBD1 identical over 9 bases. The ends lost 5 bases at V and 7 bases at J; junction bases unmatched: 5. The CDR3 loop spans 13 amino acids. The germline gives CDR1 LNHDA, CDR2 SQIVND (reference sequence). The CDR3 nucleotides are TGTGCCAGTAGTTCGGGACAGGGTAGTGGCTACACCTTC. Translation: CASSSGQGSGYTF.

Only one count was recorded for this clone. This rearrangement joins TRBV5-6 to TRBJ1-5; D is perhaps TRBD1 (6 bases). The CDR3 sequence is 14 residues long. Germline V gene lookup returns CDR1 SGHDT and CDR2 YYEEEE. Trimming pared 6 bases from V and 1 base from J, leaving 11 bases between. DNA of the CDR3: TGTGCCAGCACCTCTGGACAGAGCAATCAGCCCCAGCATTTT. Translation: CASTSGQSNQPQHF.

This clone was observed a handful of times. In the same sample, other DNA sequences code for this CDR3. The chain is built from TRBV19 and TRBJ1-2, with no clear D. The CDR3 consists of 13 residues. Trimming took 3 bases from V and 1 from J, leaving 6 bases between them. Germline assignment: CDR1 LNHDA and CDR2 SQIVND (reference sequence). The CDR3 DNA reads as TGTGCCAGTAGTATTGGGGTTAACTATGGCTACACCTTC. It is translated as CASSIGVNYGYTF. Variable domain in full (rest from reference TRBV19 and TRBJ1-2): DGGITQSPKYLFRKEGQNVTLSCEQNLNHDAMYWYRQDPGQGLRLIYYSQIVNDFQKGDIAEGYSVSREKKESFPLTVTSAQKNPTAFYLCASSIGVNYGYTFGSGTRLTVV.

The chain carries TRBV5-4 and TRBJ1-5, with 10 bases that match TRBD1. With V trimmed by 6 bases and J by 4 bases, 7 bases remained unmatched. Germline CDR1 reads SGHNT; CDR2 reads YYREEE (reference sequence). The CDR3 totals 15 residues. The CDR3 sequence: CASIREGQGNQPQHF. In DNA, the CDR3 is TGTGCCAGCATCAGGGAGGGACAGGGGAATCAGCCCCAGCATTTT.

V gene TRBV5-6 combines with J gene TRBJ2-7; no firm D call. The CDR3 runs 14 residues. CDR1 and CDR2 from the germline V gene are SGHDT and YYEEEE. The ends were cut back, 10 bases at V and 4 bases at J, with 21 bases in the middle. CDR3: CAGSRGRKAYEQYF. The DNA for the CDR3 is TGTGCCGGTAGCCGCGGCAGAAAAGCATACGAGCAGTACTTC.

The rearrangement uses TRBV28 and TRBJ2-4; TRBD1 agrees at 9 bases. V lost 7 bases and J lost 5; bases outside the gene matches: 12. The CDR3 contains 16 residues. CDR1 and CDR2 (germline): MDHEN, SYDVKM. CDR3 DNA sequence: TGTGCCAGCAATCCGATTACAGGGGGCGAGGAAAACATTCAGTACTTC. It codes for CASNPITGGEENIQYF.

The CDR3 DNA is TGTGCCAGCTCACCTGAAGTCGATAGCTCCTACGAGCAGTACTTC. It yields the protein CASSPEVDSSYEQYF. This chain joins TRBV18 and TRBJ2-7, with no clear D. Deletions cut 3 bases from V and 0 bases from J, with 12 bases between. This CDR3 has 15 amino acids. CDR1 and CDR2 from the germline V gene are KGHSH and LQKENI.

The V call is TRBV14, the J call TRBJ2-5; D might be TRBD1 (6 bases). The length of the CDR3 is 15 residues. The V gene lost 0 bases and the J gene lost 5 bases, with 13 bases spanning the gap. CDR1 and CDR2 (germline): SGHDN, FVKESK. The CDR3 DNA sequence: TGTGCCAGCAGCCAAGAACAGGGCCCTCGGGAGACCCAGTACTTC. It translates to CASSQEQGPRETQYF.

The J gene is TRBJ1-4, the V gene TRBV6-6; possibly TRBD1 for D (5 bases). Germline assignment: CDR1 MNHNY and CDR2 SVGAGI (reference sequence). The ends were cut back, 7 bases at V and 4 bases at J, with 13 bases in the middle. The CDR3 is 14 residues long. CDR3 nucleotide sequence: TGTGCCAGCACCCCTAGGGGTCATAATGAAAAACTGTTTTTT. Translating gives CASTPRGHNEKLFF.

The CDR3 loop is CASSVGDTYNSPLHF. CDR3 nucleotides: TGTGCCAGCAGTGTAGGCGACACTTATAATTCACCCCTCCACTTT. The chain uses TRBV6-1 and TRBJ1-6; no firm D call. Trimming took 4 bases from V and 4 from J, leaving 11 bases between them. The CDR3 consists of 15 residues. The V gene's germline CDR1 is MNHNS and CDR2 SASEGT.

J is TRBJ2-1 and V is TRBV5-1, with D possibly TRBD2 on 6 matching bases. Germline values: CDR1 SGHRS, CDR2 YFSETQ. V lost 5 bases and J 8 bases, leaving 23 bases between the germline ends. This CDR3 spans 16 amino acids. CDR3 sequence reads: CASRGGTSSPGDEQFF. In DNA form, the CDR3 reads TGCGCCAGCAGGGGCGGGACTTCTTCTCCTGGGGATGAGCAGTTCTTC.

In its sample, this clone was seen a few times. This chain joins TRBV11-2 and TRBJ1-2; 9 bases fit TRBD1. Trimming at V came to 6 bases and at J to 6 bases, leaving 2 bases not matched to a gene. Germline values: CDR1 SGHAT, CDR2 FQNNGV. This CDR3 has 12 amino acids. CDR3 sequence: CASRGQGHGYTF. The CDR3 DNA follows: TGTGCCAGCAGGGGACAGGGACATGGCTACACCTTC.

The chain links TRBV30 to TRBJ1-2; 10 nucleotides line up with TRBD1. CDR3 length: 12 residues. Unmatched junction bases numbered 10, after V lost 5 bases and J lost 13 bases. Germline lookup yields CDR1 GTSNPN and CDR2 SVGIG (reference sequence). Written as DNA, the CDR3 is TGTGCCTGGGACGGGGGACAGGGGACCTTCACCTTC. Encoded protein: CAWDGGQGTFTF. Complete variable domain (other parts from reference TRBV30 and TRBJ1-2): SQTIHQWPATLVQPVGSPLSLECTVEGTSNPNLYWYRQAAGRGLQLLFYSVGIGQISSEVPQNLSASRPQDRQFILSSKKLLLSDSGFYLCAWDGGQGTFTFGSGTRLTVV.

This clone appeared a few times. The chain uses TRBV28 and TRBJ2-7; no clear D. The CDR3 contains 11 residues. The ends were cut back, 8 bases at V and 6 bases at J, with 11 bases in the middle. The germline V gene has CDR1 MDHEN and CDR2 SYDVKM. The CDR3 loop is CASGILLEQYF. In DNA, the CDR3 is TGTGCCAGCGGAATTTTGCTCGAGCAGTACTTC.

This clone was seen just once. This rearrangement joins TRBV7-2 to TRBJ2-1; TRBD2 aligns across 7 bases. V trimming: 4 bases; J trimming: 0 bases; junction bases outside the gene matches: 6. The CDR3 has 16 residues. Germline CDR1 is SGHTA and CDR2 is FQGNSA. The CDR3 sequence is CASSSSGASSYNEQFF. For the CDR3, the DNA is TGTGCCAGCAGCTCAAGCGGGGCGAGCTCCTACAATGAGCAGTTCTTC.

The chain couples TRBV19 to TRBJ2-2, with 9 bases aligning to TRBD2. The J segment lost 5 bases and the V segment lost 7 bases, leaving 11 bases of the junction unmatched. This CDR3 spans 16 amino acids. Germline CDR1 LNHDA, CDR2 SQIVND (reference sequence). CDR3 sequence (DNA): TGTGCCAGTAAAATTAGCGGGAGCGTCTTTACCGGGGAGCTGTTTTTT. Residues: CASKISGSVFTGELFF.

The CDR3 loop is CASSPTGNTGELFF. The CDR3 DNA reads as TGTGCCAGCTCACCAACAGGGAACACCGGGGAGCTGTTTTTT. The V gene is TRBV18, the J gene TRBJ2-2; perhaps TRBD1 as D (5 bases). Between the trimmed V and J ends, which lost 2 bases and 1 base, there was a span of 5 bases. Germline V gene lookup returns CDR1 KGHSH and CDR2 LQKENI. The CDR3 length is 14 residues.

CDR3 DNA: TGTGCCAGCAGCCCGGGACTAGCGGGCACAGATACGCAGTATTTT. Its protein is CASSPGLAGTDTQYF. This chain links TRBV5-6 with TRBJ2-3; 11 bases are shared with TRBD2. Germline CDR1 is SGHDT and CDR2 is YYEEEE. The CDR3 has 15 amino acids. The V segment lost 4 bases and the J segment 1 base; nucleotides outside the gene matches: 2.

This clone was seen a single time. This chain uses TRBV5-1 with TRBJ2-3; 9 bases align to TRBD1. The germline V gene has CDR1 SGHRS and CDR2 YFSETQ. The CDR3 covers 15 residues. J lost 4 bases, V lost 0 bases, and 3 bases had no gene match. DNA of the CDR3: TGCGCCAGCAGCTTGGGGACAGGGGTCTCAGATACGCAGTATTTT. Its translation is CASSLGTGVSDTQYF.

The chain uses TRBV7-2 and TRBJ2-7; D is possibly TRBD1 (6 bases). Trimming shortened V by 5 bases and J by 4 bases, and 15 bases separated the two germline ends. The CDR3 is made up of 14 amino acids. Germline V lookup: CDR1 SGHTA, CDR2 FQGNSA. For the CDR3, the DNA is TGTGCCAGCAGCCATGGACAGAATCCGTACGAGCAGTACTTC. It codes for CASSHGQNPYEQYF. The entire variable domain, with the rest obtained from reference TRBV7-2 and TRBJ2-7, is as follows: GAGVSQSPSNKVTEKGKDVELRCDPISGHTALYWYRQSLGQGLEFLIYFQGNSAPDKSGLPSDRFSAERTGGSVSTLTIQRTQQEDSAVYLCASSHGQNPYEQYFGPGTRLTVT.

This clone was detected only once. This chain links TRBV9 with TRBJ1-2; D might be TRBD1 (5 bases). This CDR3 spans 15 amino acids. From germline, CDR1 is SGDLS and CDR2 YYNGEE. V gave up 3 bases and J gave up 0 bases, with 12 bases separating them. In DNA form, the CDR3 reads TGTGCCAGCAGCGCGGGGCCGACAGCTAACTATGGCTACACCTTC. This sequence encodes CASSAGPTANYGYTF.

The chain combines TRBV7-9 with TRBJ2-2; D unresolved. CDR1 and CDR2 (germline): SEHNR, FQNEAQ (reference sequence). V gave up 1 base and J gave up 5 bases, with 8 bases separating them. The CDR3 spans 14 residues. CDR3 in DNA: TGTGCCAGCAGCTTAGGGGGTCAGACCGGGGAGCTGTTTTTT. As protein: CASSLGGQTGELFF.

Here the CDR3 reads CASSLVGVVGGNTIYF. CDR3 bases: TGTGCCAGCAGCTTAGTCGGGGTGGTTGGCGGAAACACCATATATTTT. The rearrangement links TRBV7-9 to TRBJ1-3; D unclear. Trimming stripped 1 base from V and 4 bases from J, with 14 bases between. The germline V gene has CDR1 SEHNR and CDR2 FQNEAQ (reference sequence). CDR3 size: 16 residues.

J is TRBJ2-3 and V is TRBV7-2; D unresolved. Per the germline V gene, CDR1 is SGHTA and CDR2 is FQGNSA. The CDR3 length is 12 residues. Trimming cost V 5 bases and J 2 bases, with 5 bases left between them. In nucleotides, the CDR3 is TGTGCCAGCAGCCGGCACACAGATACGCAGTATTTT. Translation: CASSRHTDTQYF.

Of note for this clone: The junction departs from the called germline gene at one end, perhaps through a read error. The chain carries TRBV6-5 and TRBJ2-7; 7 bases are a match to TRBD1. The CDR3 runs to 13 residues. CDR1 and CDR2 (germline): MNHEY, SVGAGI. CDR3 loop: CAISVDRDREQYF. CDR3 in DNA: TGTGCCATCAGTGTTGACAGGGATCGTGAGCAGTACTTC.

J is TRBJ1-2 and V is TRBV6-4; no definite D call. Trimming removed 3 bases from V and 3 bases from J, with 8 bases in between. The germline gives CDR1 MRHNA, CDR2 SNTAGT. CDR3 size: 13 residues. This chain's CDR3 is CASSENADYGYTF. CDR3 coding DNA: TGTGCCAGCAGTGAAAATGCAGACTATGGCTACACCTTC.